The T cell receptor (beta chain) described here comes from a study of a mutant IDH1 vaccine in newly diagnosed glioma. Study at large: Among treated patients, around 62% were male and approximately 40% female, and mean age was around 40 years. The therapy given earlier, which was standard therapy, consisted of radiotherapy, temozolomide, or both, and most of the patients received both. Study-level findings and limits: Pseudoprogression appeared independent of alterations in top peripheral clonotypes. Patients mounted vaccine-induced immune responses in 93.3% of cases.

Time point described: baseline, week 1 (first vaccination visit). Treatment specified: pre-vaccination baseline after standard-of-care therapy. CDR3 length: 14 amino acids. Looked up from germline, CDR1 is MDHEN and CDR2 is SYDVKM. The V end was cut by 4 bases, the J end by 7 bases, with 14 bases between. This clone was counted only a few times. Its matching antigen is unknown. TCRdb's table, derived via immunoSEQ multiplex PCR, lists solely in-frame clones and lacks some. The data show 80,000 to 100,000 clones, about 82% seen once. The chain uses TRBV28 and TRBJ1-5; no clear D. This specimen was PBMCs, taken from a glioma patient treated with radiotherapy, temozolomide or both. This clonotype was sampled from a man aged 40-49 years with glioma. CDR3 residues: CASSWPLKGQPQHF. The CDR3 coding sequence is TGTGCCAGCAGTTGGCCGCTAAAAGGGCAGCCCCAGCATTTT. Supplemented by reference TRBV28 and TRBJ1-5, the full variable domain reads DVKVTQSSRYLVKRTGEKVFLECVQDMDHENMFWYRQDPGLGLRLIYFSYDVKMKEKGDIPEGYSVSREKKERFSLILESASTNQTSMYLCASSWPLKGQPQHFGDGTRLSIL.